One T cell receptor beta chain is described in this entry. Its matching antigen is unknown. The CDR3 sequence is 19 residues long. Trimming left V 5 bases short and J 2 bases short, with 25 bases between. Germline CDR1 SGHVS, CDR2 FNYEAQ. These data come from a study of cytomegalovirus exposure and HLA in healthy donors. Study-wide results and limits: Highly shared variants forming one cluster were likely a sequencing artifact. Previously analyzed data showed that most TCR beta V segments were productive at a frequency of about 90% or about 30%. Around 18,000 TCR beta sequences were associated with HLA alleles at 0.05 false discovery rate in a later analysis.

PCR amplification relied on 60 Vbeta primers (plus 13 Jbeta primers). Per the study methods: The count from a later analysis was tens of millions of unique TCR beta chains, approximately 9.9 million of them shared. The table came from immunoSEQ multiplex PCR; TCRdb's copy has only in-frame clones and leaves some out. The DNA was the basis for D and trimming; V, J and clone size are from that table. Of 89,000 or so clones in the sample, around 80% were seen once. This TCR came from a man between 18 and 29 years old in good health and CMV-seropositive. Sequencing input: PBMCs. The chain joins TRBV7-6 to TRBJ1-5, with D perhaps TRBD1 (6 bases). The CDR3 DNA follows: TGTGCCAGCAGCCCCCGCACGTACCACAGGGAAATGGGCAATCAGCCCCAGCATTTT. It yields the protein CASSPRTYHREMGNQPQHF.